This T cell receptor (beta chain) appears in the sequencing data of a study of immune evolution from preneoplasia to lung adenocarcinoma. Notes on the study in general: From normal lung to invasive adenocarcinoma, top clone frequencies appeared to decrease. T cell clonality was higher in KRAS-mutant than EGFR-mutant or wild-type nodules.

This clone came up a few times. Its antigen is undetermined. From germline, CDR1 is SNHLY and CDR2 FYNNEI. CDR3 size: 16 residues. V lost 6 bases, J lost 2 bases, and 11 bases stayed unmatched. The assay was immunoSEQ multiplex PCR, and TCRdb's table has in-frame clones only and misses some. The top ten hold 5.7% of the sample, which has about 27,000 clones, 74% seen once. V and J are TRBV2 and TRBJ2-5, with 8 bases matching TRBD1. This receptor was obtained from a person between 60 and 70 years old with invasive lung adenocarcinoma. Some clones in this sample may be carry-over from other donors' samples. What was sequenced was FFPE invasive lung adenocarcinoma tissue. This CDR3 is CASSPTGQANQETQYF. The DNA for the CDR3 is TGTGCCAGCAGCCCAACGGGACAGGCGAATCAAGAGACCCAGTACTTC.